These 29 T cell receptor beta chains originate from one sample sequenced in a study of Ad26.COV2.S vaccination and SARS-CoV-2 variants. TCRdb's copy holds only in-frame clones and misses some; the assay was immunoSEQ multiplex PCR. Of about 430,000 clones in the sample, roughly 90% were seen once. The sample's treatment: 19 received Ad26.COV2.S at low or high dose, single or two shots; roughly five received placebo; per-sample allocation not given. Day 63 after the first vaccine or placebo injection was the time point for sampling. Specimen: peripheral blood, collected in a trial of Ad26.COV2.S vaccine versus placebo. The receptor set was obtained from a person between 18 and 65 years old who received the Ad26.COV2.S COVID-19 vaccine or a placebo.

CDR3 sequence: CASSQGLALALDTQYF. The CDR3 DNA sequence: TGTGCCAGCAGCCAAGGACTAGCTTTGGCTTTGGATACGCAGTATTTT. The chain has TRBV3-1 (or the pseudogene TRBV3-2) and TRBJ2-3, with 7 nucleotides matching TRBD2. J lost 6 bases, V lost 1 base, and 10 bases had no gene match. The CDR3 loop spans 16 amino acids. Germline V CDR1 and CDR2: LGHDT, YNNKEL (reference sequence).

V is TRBV19 and J is TRBJ2-7, with D perhaps TRBD2 (6 bases). Germline V lookup: CDR1 LNHDA, CDR2 SQIVND (reference sequence). V lost 6 bases and J lost 2, with 11 bases in between. CDR3 size: 13 residues. CDR3 sequence: CASRPAGTYEQYF. The CDR3 DNA sequence: TGTGCCAGTAGGCCGGCGGGAACCTACGAGCAGTACTTC.

The chain uses TRBV27 and TRBJ2-7; 11 nucleotides agree with TRBD2. Trimming cost V 2 bases and J 3 bases; bases outside gene matches: 6. The CDR3 is made up of 16 amino acids. Germline V gene data show CDR1 as MNHEY and CDR2 as SMNVEV (reference sequence). Here the CDR3 DNA reads TGTGCCAGCAGTTTAAAACCCGGACTAGCGGGCTACGAGCAGTACTTC. Translation: CASSLKPGLAGYEQYF.

The V call is TRBV6-6, the J call TRBJ2-6; D remains ambiguous. Trimming took off 2 bases at V and 0 bases at J, with 5 bases between the two ends. The CDR3 runs to 15 residues. From germline, CDR1 is MNHNY and CDR2 SVGAGI (reference sequence). In DNA, the CDR3 is TGTGCCAGCAGTTACCGAGGCTCTGGGGCCAACGTCCTGACTTTC. Protein sequence: CASSYRGSGANVLTF.

The CDR3 region has the DNA TGTGCCAGCAGCTTGGGGAGCACAGATACGCAGTATTTT. Encoded protein: CASSLGSTDTQYF. This chain connects TRBV7-2 to TRBJ2-3; D ambiguous. V was cut by 3 bases and J by 0 bases, with 4 bases left in between. The V gene's germline CDR1 is SGHTA and CDR2 FQGNSA. The CDR3 length is 13 residues. The full variable domain, with the rest looked up from reference TRBV7-2 and TRBJ2-3, is GAGVSQSPSNKVTEKGKDVELRCDPISGHTALYWYRQSLGQGLEFLIYFQGNSAPDKSGLPSDRFSAERTGGSVSTLTIQRTQQEDSAVYLCASSLGSTDTQYFGPGTRLTVL.

The chain uses TRBV18 and TRBJ2-2; 8 nucleotides agree with TRBD2. Germline values: CDR1 KGHSH, CDR2 LQKENI. V shed 3 bases, J shed 2 bases, and the junction held 8 bases outside the gene matches. This CDR3 spans 17 amino acids. For the CDR3, the DNA is TGTGCCAGCTCACCCGAGGCGGGAGGACATAACACCGGGGAGCTGTTTTTT. The encoded protein is CASSPEAGGHNTGELFF.

The DNA of the CDR3 is TGTGCCAGCAGCTTCGGAGGGGGCGGCCTCTCCTACGAGCAGTACTTC. Translating gives CASSFGGGGLSYEQYF. V gene TRBV13 combines with J gene TRBJ2-7, with D possibly matching TRBD1 (7 bases). The V end lost 3 bases, the J end lost 0 bases, and 15 bases lay between the germline ends. This CDR3 is 16 amino acids long. Germline values: CDR1 PRHDT, CDR2 FYEKMQ (reference sequence).

The V call is TRBV19, the J call TRBJ1-4, with 9 bases that match TRBD1. CDR1 is LNHDA and CDR2 is SQIVND in the germline V gene (reference sequence). The junction had 15 bases not matched to a gene; V was cut back by 7 bases and J by 6 bases. The CDR3 spans 17 residues. CDR3 bases: TGTGCCAGTACTTACAGGGGGCTTTTCCGGGAGGATGAAAAACTGTTTTTT. Protein sequence: CASTYRGLFREDEKLFF. Based on the CDR3 plus reference TRBV19 and TRBJ1-4, the full variable domain is DGGITQSPKYLFRKEGQNVTLSCEQNLNHDAMYWYRQDPGQGLRLIYYSQIVNDFQKGDIAEGYSVSREKKESFPLTVTSAQKNPTAFYLCASTYRGLFREDEKLFFGSGTQLSVL.

The rearrangement links TRBV9 to TRBJ2-7, with a tentative D call TRBD1 (5 bases). CDR1 and CDR2 (germline): SGDLS, YYNGEE. The CDR3 is made up of 14 amino acids. Trimming cost V 2 bases and J 0 bases, with 9 bases left between them. The CDR3 loop reads CASSVDGHSYEQYF. DNA of the CDR3: TGTGCCAGCAGCGTGGACGGACACTCCTACGAGCAGTACTTC.

The chain links TRBV7-2 to TRBJ1-6; no clear D. The CDR3 length is 11 residues. The V gene's germline CDR1 is SGHTA and CDR2 FQGNSA. V was pared by 5 bases and J by 13 bases, with 9 bases between. DNA of the CDR3: TGTGCCAGCAGCCTACTAGGGCCCCTCCACTTT. This translates into CASSLLGPLHF.

The chain joins TRBV14 to TRBJ2-1; D not resolved. Germline CDR1 SGHDN, CDR2 FVKESK. The CDR3 has 15 amino acids. V was cut by 2 bases and J by 7 bases, with 15 bases left in between. CDR3 loop: CASSQRQVLRNEQFF. In DNA, the CDR3 is TGTGCCAGCAGCCAACGCCAGGTCCTTAGAAATGAGCAGTTCTTC.

This clone was counted between two and nine times. The chain has TRBV5-1 and TRBJ1-1; weak D call: TRBD1 (6 bases). CDR1 and CDR2 from the germline V gene are SGHRS and YFSETQ. The CDR3 runs to 14 residues. Trimming removed 3 bases from V and 5 bases from J, with 14 bases in between. Written as DNA, the CDR3 is TGCGCCAGCAGCTACCAACAGGGAAGTACTGAAGCTTTCTTT. Its translation: CASSYQQGSTEAFF.

The chain is built from TRBV27 and TRBJ2-7, with TRBD2 matching over 11 bases. The V gene's germline CDR1 is MNHEY and CDR2 SMNVEV (reference sequence). The CDR3 has 15 residues. J was trimmed by 2 bases and V by 2 bases; bases with no gene match: 2. CDR3 DNA: TGTGCCAGCAGTTTAGTAGCGGGAGGGCCCTACGAGCAGTACTTC. It translates to CASSLVAGGPYEQYF.

This clone has only one observation. The chain is built from TRBV27 and TRBJ2-7; TRBD2 matches 8 bases. CDR3 length: 14 amino acids. The V gene end was trimmed by 5 bases and the J gene end by 6 bases; junction bases not matched to a gene: 9. Germline V gene data show CDR1 as MNHEY and CDR2 as SMNVEV (reference sequence). CDR3 nucleotide sequence: TGTGCCAGCAGTCCCCAAGCGGGAGCCCTCGAGCAGTACTTC. This codes for CASSPQAGALEQYF.

This clone was recorded once. The chain carries TRBV28 and TRBJ2-3, with D perhaps matching TRBD1 or TRBD2 (5 bases each). Germline lookup yields CDR1 MDHEN and CDR2 SYDVKM. V lost 4 bases and J 5 bases, leaving 25 bases between the germline ends. The CDR3 is 18 amino acids. CDR3 sequence (DNA): TGTGCCAGCAGTTCACTCATCCGGGACCCCCTGCGAGTAGATACGCAGTATTTT. Translating it yields CASSSLIRDPLRVDTQYF.

The chain couples TRBV6-5 to TRBJ2-7; D call uncertain. Deletions cut 4 bases from V and 11 bases from J, with 12 bases between. Germline V lookup: CDR1 MNHEY, CDR2 SVGAGI. There are 11 residues in the CDR3. The CDR3, as DNA: TGTGCCAGCAGTTGGCGCGATTCGGAGTACTTC. This sequence encodes CASSWRDSEYF.

The chain joins TRBV27 to TRBJ1-5, with 8 bases matching TRBD1. Germline V gives CDR1 MNHEY, CDR2 SMNVEV (reference sequence). V lost 5 bases and J lost 4; bases outside the gene matches: 10. This CDR3 region has 16 residues. The CDR3 DNA sequence: TGTGCCAGCAGTCCCGAGGGGACAGGTCGAAATCAGCCCCAGCATTTT. It is translated as CASSPEGTGRNQPQHF.

The chain recombines TRBV10-1 with TRBJ1-1; TRBD1 aligns across 11 bases. Germline V gene data show CDR1 as WNHNN and CDR2 as SYGVQD (reference sequence). This CDR3 is built from 14 residues. V trimming: 7 bases; J trimming: 4 bases; junction bases outside the gene matches: 5. CDR3 protein: CASKPGTGGTEAFF. CDR3 nucleotide sequence: TGCGCCAGCAAACCGGGGACAGGGGGCACTGAAGCTTTCTTT.

The V call is TRBV9, the J call TRBJ2-5, with 10 bases identical to TRBD2. Germline lookup yields CDR1 SGDLS and CDR2 YYNGEE. With V trimmed by 4 bases and J by 1 base, 7 bases remained unmatched. The CDR3 spans 16 residues. DNA for the CDR3: TGTGCCAGCAGCCCGTATAGCGGGAGGCCCCAAGAGACCCAGTACTTC. Translated, it gives CASSPYSGRPQETQYF.

This chain uses TRBV5-4 with TRBJ1-4; 10 bases match TRBD1. CDR3 length equals 15 residues. V lost 4 bases to trimming and J lost 8 bases; unmatched junction nucleotides: 8. In germline, CDR1 is SGHNT, CDR2 YYREEE (reference sequence). The CDR3 region has the DNA TGTGCCAGCAGCCTCCCCGGGACAGGGGAAGAAAAACTGTTTTTT. Encoded protein: CASSLPGTGEEKLFF. The entire variable domain, with the rest obtained from reference TRBV5-4 and TRBJ1-4, is as follows: ETGVTQSPTHLIKTRGQQVTLRCSSQSGHNTVSWYQQALGQGPQFIFQYYREEENGRGNFPPRFSGLQFPNYSSELNVNALELDDSALYLCASSLPGTGEEKLFFGSGTQLSVL.

V is TRBV7-6 and J is TRBJ1-4, with 7 bases aligning to TRBD1. The length of the CDR3 is 16 residues. The germline V gene encodes CDR1 SGHVS and CDR2 FNYEAQ. V was clipped by 4 bases and J by 4 bases; unmatched bases: 9. The CDR3 protein is CASSSGTDTINEKLFF. As DNA, the CDR3 is TGTGCCAGCAGCTCCGGGACAGACACAATTAATGAAAAACTGTTTTTT.

The CDR3 loop reads CAWGVRRDEQFF. The CDR3 nucleotides are TGTGCCTGGGGGGTTAGGCGCGATGAGCAGTTCTTC. V usage is TRBV30 and J usage is TRBJ2-1; D ambiguous. Trimming took off 5 bases at V and 8 bases at J, with 13 bases between the two ends. The CDR3 contains 12 residues. Germline CDR1 and CDR2: GTSNPN and SVGIG (reference sequence). The full variable domain, with the rest looked up from reference TRBV30 and TRBJ2-1, is SQTIHQWPATLVQPVGSPLSLECTVEGTSNPNLYWYRQAAGRGLQLLFYSVGIGQISSEVPQNLSASRPQDRQFILSSKKLLLSDSGFYLCAWGVRRDEQFFGPGTRLTVL.

The chain uses TRBV7-2 and TRBJ2-1, with 10 bases matching TRBD2. Losses at the gene ends were 3 bases for V and 14 bases for J; bases not matched to a gene: 16. The CDR3 consists of 16 residues. Germline values: CDR1 SGHTA, CDR2 FQGNSA. CDR3 in DNA: TGTGCCAGCAGCTTTCGGGCTCTAGCGGGAGAGGAGGCGGAGTTCTTC. Amino acid sequence: CASSFRALAGEEAEFF. Full variable domain (outside the CDR3, taken from reference TRBV7-2 and TRBJ2-1): GAGVSQSPSNKVTEKGKDVELRCDPISGHTALYWYRQSLGQGLEFLIYFQGNSAPDKSGLPSDRFSAERTGGSVSTLTIQRTQQEDSAVYLCASSFRALAGEEAEFFGPGTRLTVL.

CDR3: CASSRWTGEGQPQHF. The CDR3 bases are TGTGCCAGCAGTCGATGGACAGGGGAAGGTCAGCCCCAGCATTTT. The gene calls are TRBV28 and TRBJ1-5, with 9 positions matching TRBD1. J was trimmed by 6 bases and V by 5 bases; bases with no gene match: 8. This CDR3 region has 15 residues. CDR1 MDHEN and CDR2 SYDVKM come from the germline V gene.

Details on this clone: Different DNA sequences within this sample yield the same CDR3. V usage is TRBV7-2 and J usage is TRBJ1-1; D unresolved. V gave up 5 bases and J gave up 1 base, with 8 bases separating them. CDR1 is SGHTA, CDR2 FQGNSA, per germline. The CDR3 is 13 amino acids. CDR3 in amino acids: CASSTQENTEAFF. CDR3 coding DNA: TGTGCCAGCAGCACACAAGAGAACACTGAAGCTTTCTTT.

The chain joins TRBV7-6 to TRBJ2-3; 7 bases fit TRBD1. V was pared by 4 bases and J by 1 base, with 2 bases of the junction left unmatched. The CDR3 is made up of 14 amino acids. Looked up from germline, CDR1 is SGHVS and CDR2 is FNYEAQ. The CDR3 region is CASSSGQGTDTQYF. In DNA, the CDR3 is TGTGCCAGCAGCTCTGGACAGGGCACAGATACGCAGTATTTT.

The chain links TRBV5-6 to TRBJ1-2; 10 bases agree with TRBD1. Trimming removed 4 bases from V and 7 bases from J; junction bases left unmatched: 13. Germline V gene data show CDR1 as SGHDT and CDR2 as YYEEEE. CDR3 length equals 16 residues. The CDR3 region is CASSRLLPGQGGGYTF. CDR3 bases: TGTGCCAGCAGCAGATTACTCCCCGGACAGGGGGGTGGCTACACCTTC. The full variable domain, completed using reference TRBV5-6 and TRBJ1-2, is DAGVTQSPTHLIKTRGQQVTLRCSPKSGHDTVSWYQQALGQGPQFIFQYYEEEERQRGNFPDRFSGHQFPNYSSELNVNALLLGDSALYLCASSRLLPGQGGGYTFGSGTRLTVV.

The J gene is TRBJ1-1, the V gene TRBV11-2, with 7 nucleotides matching TRBD1. CDR3 length: 13 amino acids. Trimming removed 4 bases from V and 4 bases from J; junction bases left unmatched: 3. Germline CDR1 reads SGHAT; CDR2 reads FQNNGV. CDR3 residues: CASSSRQGTEAFF. The CDR3, as DNA: TGTGCCAGCAGCTCTCGACAGGGCACTGAAGCTTTCTTT.

V gene TRBV7-8 combines with J gene TRBJ2-2; the match to TRBD1 covers 7 bases. V shed 5 bases, J shed 2 bases, and the junction held 5 bases outside the gene matches. CDR1 and CDR2 (germline): SGHVS, FQNEAQ. The CDR3 is 15 residues long. The CDR3 coding sequence is TGTGCCAGCAGCGATACAGGGGTCAACACCGGGGAGCTGTTTTTT. Its translation: CASSDTGVNTGELFF.